Presented here are 14 T cell receptor beta chains from one specimen sequenced in a study of cytomegalovirus exposure and HLA in healthy donors. Use of 60 Vbeta and 13 Jbeta primers characterized the PCR. Clones were read by immunoSEQ multiplex PCR, and TCRdb kept only the in-frame ones, dropping some. The data contain 110,000 to 150,000 clones, 80% of them singletons. The sequencing input was PBMCs. The receptors were gathered from a middle-aged man in good health and CMV-seropositive.

The chain couples TRBV5-8 to TRBJ2-1, with TRBD2 matching over 11 bases. Germline CDR1 reads SGHTS; CDR2 reads YDEGEE. Germline trimming cut 0 bases from V and 1 base from J; bases unmatched to any gene: 12. The CDR3 runs to 20 residues. The DNA for the CDR3 is TGTGCCAGCAGCTTGGCCGGACTAGCGGGCGCGATTTTGTCCTACAATGAGCAGTTCTTC. Amino acid sequence: CASSLAGLAGAILSYNEQFF.

This clone was recorded only once. The chain has TRBV11-2 and TRBJ1-2; unclear D gene. The germline V gene has CDR1 SGHAT and CDR2 FQNNGV. V was shortened by 0 bases and J by 7 bases, with 6 bases between the two germline ends. The CDR3 sequence is 12 residues long. For the CDR3, the DNA is TGTGCCAGCAGCTTAGATCCCCTTGGCTACACCTTC. Amino acids: CASSLDPLGYTF.

The rearrangement links TRBV5-1 to TRBJ2-7; no firm D call. Trimming shortened V by 0 bases and J by 1 base, and 5 bases separated the two germline ends. Germline V gene sequence: CDR1 SGHRS, CDR2 YFSETQ. The CDR3 spans 13 residues. CDR3 sequence reads: CASSLARSYEQYF. The CDR3 DNA reads as TGCGCCAGCAGCTTGGCCAGGTCCTACGAGCAGTACTTC. The full variable domain, completed using reference TRBV5-1 and TRBJ2-7, is KAGVTQTPRYLIKTRGQQVTLSCSPISGHRSVSWYQQTPGQGLQFLFEYFSETQRNKGNFPGRFSGRQFSNSRSEMNVSTLELGDSALYLCASSLARSYEQYFGPGTRLTVT.

This rearrangement joins TRBV7-9 to TRBJ1-1; 9 bases are shared with TRBD1. V lost 5 bases, J lost 12 bases, and 7 bases stayed unmatched. The CDR3 is 12 residues long. Germline CDR1 reads SEHNR; CDR2 reads FQNEAQ (reference sequence). The CDR3 reads CASSLIGTGTFF. DNA of the CDR3: TGTGCCAGCAGCCTCATTGGGACAGGGACTTTCTTT.

The J gene is TRBJ2-3, the V gene TRBV20-1; weak D call: TRBD1 (5 bases). CDR1 DFQATT and CDR2 SNEGSKA come from the germline V gene (reference sequence). The CDR3 has 10 residues. V gave up 5 bases and J gave up 6 bases, with 6 bases separating them. The DNA of the CDR3 is TGCAGTGCTCACAGGGATACGCAGTATTTT. This translates into CSAHRDTQYF.

The V and J genes are TRBV19 and TRBJ1-1; D gene unclear. CDR3 length: 13 amino acids. Germline V CDR1 and CDR2: LNHDA, SQIVND (reference sequence). CDR3 nucleotide sequence: TGTGCTTCCCGGGGTCTAACGTGGCATGAAGCTTTCTTT. It yields the protein CASRGLTWHEAFF.

This chain connects TRBV5-1 to TRBJ1-1; D unresolved. The CDR3 covers 13 residues. The germline CDR1 and CDR2 sequences are SGHRS and YFSETQ. Trimming cost V 1 base and J 0 bases, with 4 bases left between them. CDR3 DNA sequence: TGCGCCAGCAGCTTGCGGGTGAACACTGAAGCTTTCTTT. This sequence encodes CASSLRVNTEAFF.

The genes are TRBV27 and TRBJ2-7, with no clear D. This CDR3 has 14 amino acids. Deletions cut 6 bases from V and 0 bases from J, with 12 bases between. Germline CDR1 and CDR2: MNHEY and SMNVEV (reference sequence). The CDR3 loop is CASSPTESSYEQYF. The CDR3 bases are TGTGCCAGCAGCCCAACGGAGAGCTCCTACGAGCAGTACTTC.

V gene TRBV6-1 combines with J gene TRBJ2-7, with a possible D match to TRBD1 (6 bases). The CDR3 loop spans 15 amino acids. V dropped 7 bases and J dropped 3 bases, with 19 bases sitting between them. In germline, CDR1 is MNHNS, CDR2 SASEGT. The CDR3 nucleotides read TGTGCCAGCAAGGTCGGCACACAGGGTAACTACGAGCAGTACTTC. Its protein is CASKVGTQGNYEQYF.

The chain has TRBV28 and TRBJ1-4; D ambiguous. Germline CDR1 MDHEN, CDR2 SYDVKM. The CDR3 loop spans 15 amino acids. Trimming cost V 5 bases and J 4 bases, with 14 bases left between them. CDR3 DNA: TGTGCCAGCAGTCTCTGGACTGAGAATAATGAAAAACTGTTTTTT. It specifies CASSLWTENNEKLFF.

This clone was detected only a few times. The genes are TRBV5-6 and TRBJ2-5, with 12 bases fitting TRBD2. The CDR3 sequence is 19 residues long. From germline, CDR1 is SGHDT and CDR2 YYEEEE. The junction had 11 bases not matched to a gene; V was cut back by 0 bases and J by 2 bases. The CDR3 is CASSLDSRRLAGGQETQYF. The CDR3 nucleotides read TGTGCCAGCAGCTTGGATTCTAGGCGTCTAGCGGGGGGGCAAGAGACCCAGTACTTC.

The chain couples TRBV7-2 to TRBJ1-1; 9 nucleotides match TRBD1. Germline CDR1 reads SGHTA; CDR2 reads FQGNSA. V was clipped by 5 bases and J by 6 bases; unmatched bases: 10. This CDR3 region has 15 residues. The CDR3 nucleotides read TGTGCCAGCAGCCCGCCTACCTACAGGGGGCCTGAAGCTTTCTTT. This sequence encodes CASSPPTYRGPEAFF.

Only one count was recorded for this clone. The chain combines TRBV9 with TRBJ1-1; the D is unclear. The CDR3 is made up of 12 amino acids. V lost 4 bases to trimming and J lost 8 bases, with 12 bases between them. Germline assignment: CDR1 SGDLS and CDR2 YYNGEE. The CDR3 loop reads CASSPDFGEAFF. CDR3 DNA sequence: TGTGCCAGCAGCCCGGACTTTGGGGAAGCTTTCTTT.

This clone appeared a few times. V gene TRBV19 combines with J gene TRBJ2-5; 7 bases are shared with TRBD1. Near its end, the DNA agrees better with TRBJ2-7, so the J call may be wrong. This CDR3 is 14 amino acids long. The germline CDR1 and CDR2 sequences are LNHDA and SQIVND (reference sequence). The CDR3 DNA follows: TGTGCCAGTAGTATGGGGACAGATACCTACGAGCAGTACTTC. The encoded protein is CASSMGTDTYEQYF.